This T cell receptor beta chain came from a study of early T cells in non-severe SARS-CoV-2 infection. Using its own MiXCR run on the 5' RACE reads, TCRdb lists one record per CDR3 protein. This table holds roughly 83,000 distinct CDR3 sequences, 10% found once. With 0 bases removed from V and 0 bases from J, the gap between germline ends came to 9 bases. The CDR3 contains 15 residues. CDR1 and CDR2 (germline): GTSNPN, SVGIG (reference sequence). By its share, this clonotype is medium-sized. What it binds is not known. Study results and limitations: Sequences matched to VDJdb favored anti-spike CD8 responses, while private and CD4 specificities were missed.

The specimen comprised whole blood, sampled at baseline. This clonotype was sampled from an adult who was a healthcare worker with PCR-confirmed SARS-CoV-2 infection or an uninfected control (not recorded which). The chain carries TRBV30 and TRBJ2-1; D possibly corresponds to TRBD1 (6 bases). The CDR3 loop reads CAWSVQGGSYNEQFF. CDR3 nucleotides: TGTGCCTGGAGTGTACAGGGTGGCTCCTACAATGAGCAGTTCTTC.